Given below is one T cell receptor beta chain in context. This record comes from a study of early T cells in non-severe SARS-CoV-2 infection. Molecules of cDNA were individually given unique molecular identifiers that were attached to them. In TCRdb, the 5' RACE reads were re-called with MiXCR into one record per CDR3 protein. Of about 62,000 distinct CDR3 sequences listed, approximately 10% are singletons. The ends lost 3 bases at V and 4 bases at J; junction bases unmatched: 10. From germline, CDR1 is DFQATT and CDR2 SNEGSKA (reference sequence). The CDR3 totals 16 residues. Sequences were obtained from whole blood. This receptor was obtained from an adult who was a healthcare worker with PCR-confirmed SARS-CoV-2 infection or an uninfected control (not recorded which). The chain uses TRBV20-1 and TRBJ1-5; 9 bases match TRBD1. The CDR3 here is CSASPTGTGYNQPQHF. CDR3 nucleotide sequence: TGCAGTGCTAGCCCCACCGGGACAGGGTATAATCAGCCCCAGCATTTT.